One sample yielded the 32 T cell receptor beta chains listed below, sequenced in a study of T cells after yellow fever vaccination. TCRdb reprocessed the 5' RACE reads with MiXCR, giving one entry per CDR3 protein. This sample has 500,000 to 650,000 distinct CDR3 sequences, with roughly 14% found just once. The sample in question was PBMCs, obtained on the day of the yellow fever booster vaccination. These receptors all come from a young man who received the YFV17D yellow fever vaccine.

This clonotype has only a few counts. CDR3 residues: CSATRATRIHEQYF. As DNA, the CDR3 is TGCAGTGCTACAAGGGCGACTAGGATCCACGAGCAGTACTTC. V usage is TRBV20-1 and J usage is TRBJ2-7, with a weak D call TRBD2 (6 bases). The CDR3 totals 14 residues. V shed 4 bases and J shed 5 bases, with 18 bases lying between them. Germline V gives CDR1 DFQATT, CDR2 SNEGSKA (reference sequence).

In its sample, this clonotype was seen a few times. The chain joins TRBV7-9 to TRBJ1-1; possibly TRBD1 for D (6 bases). The CDR3 runs to 15 residues. Trimming removed 5 bases from V and 0 bases from J, with 13 bases in between. Germline-derived CDR1 and CDR2 are SEHNR and FQNEAQ (reference sequence). CDR3 DNA sequence: TGTGCCAGCAGCCCGGAGGGGGGCATGAACACTGAAGCTTTCTTT. Its protein product is CASSPEGGMNTEAFF.

This clonotype was counted only a few times. The rearrangement joins TRBV5-1 to TRBJ2-2, with 10 bases aligning to TRBD2. Germline-derived CDR1 and CDR2 are SGHRS and YFSETQ. The ends lost 0 bases at V and 2 bases at J; junction bases unmatched: 10. CDR3 length: 19 residues. The CDR3 here is CASSLVPASGSYNTGELFF. The CDR3 DNA reads TGCGCCAGCAGCTTGGTACCGGCTAGCGGGAGTTATAACACCGGGGAGCTGTTTTTT.

This clonotype was counted between two and nine times. The rearrangement joins TRBV5-6 to TRBJ2-5; no definite D call. Germline lookup yields CDR1 SGHDT and CDR2 YYEEEE. CDR3 length: 13 residues. Trimming took 3 bases from V and 2 from J, leaving 8 bases between them. CDR3 sequence: CASSSALQETQYF. As DNA, the CDR3 is TGTGCCAGCAGCTCCGCCCTTCAAGAGACCCAGTACTTC.

This rearrangement joins TRBV5-1 to TRBJ2-2, with a tentative D call TRBD1 (6 bases). Germline V lookup: CDR1 SGHRS, CDR2 YFSETQ. The CDR3 runs 15 residues. Trimming cost V 7 bases and J 2 bases, with 15 bases left between them. CDR3 loop: CASLQGSLNTGELFF. CDR3 coding DNA: TGCGCCAGCCTTCAGGGGTCCCTTAACACCGGGGAGCTGTTTTTT.

This clonotype has just a few counts. This rearrangement joins TRBV7-2 to TRBJ2-7; 7 bases map to TRBD1. Germline V gene data show CDR1 as SGHTA and CDR2 as FQGNSA. This CDR3 region has 14 residues. V lost 5 bases, J lost 6 bases, and 10 bases stayed unmatched. In DNA form, the CDR3 reads TGTGCCAGCAGCACAAGACAGGGAGCGAGCGAGCAGTACTTC. Protein: CASSTRQGASEQYF.

This clonotype appeared a few times. The chain links TRBV3-1 to TRBJ2-7; no firm D call. V shed 1 base and J shed 3 bases, with 10 bases lying between them. The CDR3 sequence is 14 residues long. Per the germline V gene, CDR1 is LGHDT and CDR2 is YNNKEL (reference sequence). The CDR3 nucleotides are TGTGCCAGCAGCCAAGGAAGCGCCGTCTACGAGCAGTACTTC. Translation gives CASSQGSAVYEQYF.

There are a few counts of this clonotype. The chain joins TRBV20-1 to TRBJ2-4; the D is unclear. This CDR3 has 13 residues. Germline V gene sequence: CDR1 DFQATT, CDR2 SNEGSKA (reference sequence). V was shortened by 6 bases and J by 4 bases, with 13 bases between the two germline ends. Written as DNA, the CDR3 is TGCAGTGCCCGAAACGAAGCGAAAAACATTCAGTACTTC. It is translated as CSARNEAKNIQYF.

This sequence joins TRBV6-2 or TRBV6-3 and TRBJ2-7; TRBD1 is a possible D gene (6 bases). The length of the CDR3 is 15 residues. V was clipped by 6 bases and J by 3 bases, with 18 bases between them. Germline loops: CDR1 MNHEY, CDR2 SVGEGT. CDR3 bases: TGTGCCAGCAGGCTCGGGACACAAGGTCTCTACGAGCAGTACTTC. This codes for CASRLGTQGLYEQYF.

The chain uses TRBV19 and TRBJ2-6; no clear D gene. Germline CDR1 and CDR2: LNHDA and SQIVND (reference sequence). Trimming shortened V by 4 bases and J by 1 base, and 17 bases separated the two germline ends. This CDR3 has 18 amino acids. The CDR3 is CASSTPFGLRSGANVLTF. DNA for the CDR3: TGTGCCAGTAGTACCCCTTTCGGCTTGAGGTCTGGGGCCAACGTCCTGACTTTC.

This chain links TRBV4-3 with TRBJ2-1; D ambiguous. There are 16 residues in the CDR3. Germline CDR1 reads LGHNA; CDR2 reads YSLEER. Trimming stripped 3 bases from V and 4 bases from J, with 16 bases between. In DNA form, the CDR3 reads TGCGCCAGCAGCCACCCCGCCGGCTCCAGATACAATGAGCAGTTCTTC. This gives the protein CASSHPAGSRYNEQFF.

This clonotype was seen more than once but under ten times. The chain joins TRBV29-1 to TRBJ2-1; 7 bases fit TRBD1. Germline trimming cut 4 bases from V and 3 bases from J; bases unmatched to any gene: 6. The CDR3 totals 14 residues. CDR1 and CDR2 from the germline V gene are SQVTM and ANQGSEA. The CDR3: CSVAYRGNYNEQFF. The CDR3 DNA follows: TGCAGCGTTGCCTACAGGGGTAACTACAATGAGCAGTTCTTC.

This clonotype was counted only a few times. V usage is TRBV20-1 and J usage is TRBJ1-5, with TRBD1 matching over 10 bases. Germline-derived CDR1 and CDR2 are DFQATT and SNEGSKA (reference sequence). The trim removed 5 bases at V and 5 bases at J, leaving 0 bases unmatched. This CDR3 is built from 12 residues. The CDR3 DNA is TGCAGTGCTGGACAGGGGGATCAGCCCCAGCATTTT. As protein: CSAGQGDQPQHF.

This clonotype has only a few counts. The chain uses TRBV29-1 and TRBJ2-3; weak D call: TRBD1 (6 bases). From germline, CDR1 is SQVTM and CDR2 ANQGSEA. V was cut by 6 bases and J by 0 bases, with 10 bases left in between. The CDR3 runs 13 residues. This chain's CDR3 is CSVQGQSTDTQYF. The CDR3 DNA follows: TGCAGCGTCCAAGGACAGAGCACAGATACGCAGTATTTT.

This sequence joins TRBV5-1 and TRBJ2-1; 7 bases agree with TRBD2. Germline CDR1 and CDR2: SGHRS and YFSETQ. The CDR3 has 14 amino acids. V was clipped by 4 bases and J by 9 bases; unmatched bases: 10. As DNA, the CDR3 is TGCGCCAGCAGCACCCCAACTAGCGTGGGTGAGCAGTTCTTC. It is translated as CASSTPTSVGEQFF.

The chain combines TRBV5-1 with TRBJ2-7, with 11 bases that match TRBD2. V lost 3 bases and J lost 5; bases outside the gene matches: 4. The germline V gene has CDR1 SGHRS and CDR2 YFSETQ. The CDR3 sequence is 14 residues long. CDR3 amino acids: CASSSLAGAHEQYF. CDR3 nucleotide sequence: TGCGCCAGCAGCTCACTAGCGGGAGCCCACGAGCAGTACTTC.

J is TRBJ2-2 and V is TRBV7-2, with 14 bases lining up with TRBD2. The CDR3 is 17 residues long. Trimming removed 5 bases from V and 6 bases from J; junction bases left unmatched: 8. The germline V gene encodes CDR1 SGHTA and CDR2 FQGNSA. In DNA form, the CDR3 reads TGTGCCAGCAGCGTCCGACTAGCGGGAGGGCCATCCGGGGAGCTGTTTTTT. Translated, it gives CASSVRLAGGPSGELFF.

The V call is TRBV7-2, the J call TRBJ2-4, with D perhaps TRBD2 (6 bases). CDR3 length: 15 residues. Trimming took 5 bases from V and 1 from J, leaving 12 bases between them. Germline CDR1 reads SGHTA; CDR2 reads FQGNSA. CDR3 DNA: TGTGCCAGCAGCCTCCTAACTAGCGCCAAAAACATTCAGTACTTC. Its protein is CASSLLTSAKNIQYF.

At least ten counts were recorded for this clonotype. The chain joins TRBV24-1 to TRBJ2-7; maybe TRBD1 (6 bases). Trimming left V 4 bases short and J 5 bases short, with 17 bases between. Germline V gives CDR1 KGHDR, CDR2 SFDVKD. The CDR3 sequence is 15 residues long. CDR3 region: CATSDPGQASDEQYF. The CDR3 region has the DNA TGTGCCACCAGTGACCCGGGACAAGCCTCTGACGAGCAGTACTTC.

This clonotype was detected only a few times. The CDR3 spells CASSLETYTGELFF. CDR3 coding DNA: TGCGCCAGCAGCTTGGAGACCTACACCGGGGAGCTGTTTTTT. The chain joins TRBV5-1 to TRBJ2-2; no clear D. V was clipped by 0 bases and J by 3 bases, with 6 bases between them. Germline assignment: CDR1 SGHRS and CDR2 YFSETQ. This CDR3 spans 14 amino acids.

The genes are TRBV5-1 and TRBJ2-4; D perhaps matches TRBD1 (5 bases). The CDR3 is 17 amino acids. From germline, CDR1 is SGHRS and CDR2 YFSETQ. The V gene lost 1 base and the J gene lost 0 bases, with 14 bases spanning the gap. CDR3 coding DNA: TGCGCCAGCAGCTTGAGGTGGGGCGACTTAGCCAAAAACATTCAGTACTTC. This encodes CASSLRWGDLAKNIQYF.

Many counts were recorded for this clonotype. This sequence joins TRBV2 and TRBJ2-1; 8 bases align to TRBD1. The V segment lost 3 bases and the J segment 3 bases; nucleotides outside the gene matches: 4. CDR3 length: 15 amino acids. Germline V gene sequence: CDR1 SNHLY, CDR2 FYNNEI. CDR3 amino acids: CASSELTGGYNEQFF. The DNA of the CDR3 is TGTGCCAGCAGTGAGCTCACAGGGGGCTACAATGAGCAGTTCTTC. Filled out from reference TRBV2 and TRBJ2-1, the complete variable domain reads EPEVTQTPSHQVTQMGQEVILRCVPISNHLYFYWYRQILGQKVEFLVSFYNNEISEKSEIFDDQFSVERPDGSNFTLKIRSTKLEDSAMYFCASSELTGGYNEQFFGPGTRLTVL.

The J gene is TRBJ1-1, the V gene TRBV18, with 7 bases that match TRBD1. Trimming at V came to 6 bases and at J to 3 bases, leaving 7 bases not matched to a gene. Germline V gene sequence: CDR1 KGHSH, CDR2 LQKENI. The CDR3 totals 14 residues. CDR3 DNA: TGTGCCAGCTCTCGACAGGGTGATGACACTGAAGCTTTCTTT. This translates into CASSRQGDDTEAFF.

In its sample, this clonotype was seen a few times. The CDR3 sequence: CATRSEGISANEQFF. The CDR3 bases are TGCGCCACCCGATCTGAGGGAATTTCAGCCAATGAGCAGTTCTTC. The gene calls are TRBV5-1 and TRBJ2-1; perhaps TRBD2 as D (5 bases). The CDR3 spans 15 residues. Germline lookup yields CDR1 SGHRS and CDR2 YFSETQ. Between the trimmed V and J ends, which lost 9 bases and 6 bases, there was a span of 22 bases.

This clonotype occurred a few times. The chain is built from TRBV7-2 and TRBJ1-2; no clear D. Germline values: CDR1 SGHTA, CDR2 FQGNSA. This CDR3 region has 13 residues. Trimming stripped 2 bases from V and 5 bases from J, with 9 bases between. The CDR3 coding sequence is TGTGCCAGCAGCTTACAAGAGGGATATGGCTACACCTTC. Translation: CASSLQEGYGYTF.

This clonotype was picked up a small number of times. The J gene is TRBJ2-1, the V gene TRBV7-6; D gene ambiguous. The CDR3 loop spans 14 amino acids. With 7 bases removed from V and 6 bases from J, the gap between germline ends came to 16 bases. Germline V gene lookup returns CDR1 SGHVS and CDR2 FNYEAQ. DNA of the CDR3: TGTGCCAGCACGCCGTCGGGCGGTATCAATGAGCAGTTCTTC. As protein: CASTPSGGINEQFF. The entire variable domain, with the rest obtained from reference TRBV7-6 and TRBJ2-1, is as follows: GAGVSQSPRYKVTKRGQDVALRCDPISGHVSLYWYRQALGQGPEFLTYFNYEAQQDKSGLPNDRFSAERPEGSISTLTIQRTEQRDSAMYRCASTPSGGINEQFFGPGTRLTVL.

The chain employs TRBV10-3 and TRBJ2-1; D gene ambiguous. The germline V gene encodes CDR1 ENHRY and CDR2 SYGVKD. This CDR3 is 13 amino acids long. V was pared by 5 bases and J by 8 bases, with 13 bases between. CDR3 residues: CAISKERNYEQFF. The CDR3, as DNA: TGTGCCATCAGTAAGGAACGCAACTATGAGCAGTTCTTC.

This clonotype was observed a handful of times. This rearrangement joins TRBV12-3 or TRBV12-4 to TRBJ2-7, with D perhaps given as TRBD1 or TRBD2 (5 bases each). This CDR3 is 14 amino acids long. The germline V and J ends were trimmed by 0 bases and 4 bases, with 10 bases remaining between them. This CDR3 reads CASSLAGVWYEQYF. For the CDR3, the DNA is TGTGCCAGCAGTTTAGCGGGGGTTTGGTACGAGCAGTACTTC.

In its sample, this clonotype was seen a few times. The chain joins TRBV10-3 to TRBJ2-5, with TRBD2 matching 14 bases. This CDR3 has 16 residues. The germline gives CDR1 ENHRY, CDR2 SYGVKD. V lost 5 bases and J lost 5; bases outside the gene matches: 7. CDR3 nucleotides: TGTGCCATCAGTCCGGGACTAGCGGGAGTCGGCGAGACCCAGTACTTC. Protein sequence: CAISPGLAGVGETQYF.

The genes are TRBV10-1 and TRBJ2-5; D uncertain. Trimming stripped 4 bases from V and 5 bases from J, with 23 bases between. CDR3 size: 17 residues. In germline, CDR1 is WNHNN, CDR2 SYGVQD (reference sequence). The CDR3 here is CASSGGTASWVAETQYF. CDR3 DNA: TGCGCCAGCAGTGGAGGAACCGCCAGTTGGGTAGCTGAGACCCAGTACTTC.

J is TRBJ2-4 and V is TRBV7-8; 9 nucleotides align to TRBD2. The CDR3 totals 18 residues. Germline CDR1 is SGHVS and CDR2 is FQNEAQ. Unmatched junction bases numbered 8, after V lost 1 base and J lost 1 base. The CDR3: CASSLVGLAGGAKNIQYF. As DNA, the CDR3 is TGTGCCAGCAGCTTAGTAGGGTTGGCGGGAGGGGCCAAAAACATTCAGTACTTC.

A few counts support this clonotype. CDR3 DNA: TGTGCCAGCAGCTTCGTAGCGGGAGACGCAGATACGCAGTATTTT. This sequence encodes CASSFVAGDADTQYF. The chain links TRBV7-2 to TRBJ2-3; 9 positions agree with TRBD2. CDR1 and CDR2 (germline): SGHTA, FQGNSA. The V gene end was trimmed by 3 bases and the J gene end by 4 bases; junction bases not matched to a gene: 5. CDR3 size: 15 residues. Filled out from reference TRBV7-2 and TRBJ2-3, the complete variable domain reads GAGVSQSPSNKVTEKGKDVELRCDPISGHTALYWYRQSLGQGLEFLIYFQGNSAPDKSGLPSDRFSAERTGGSVSTLTIQRTQQEDSAVYLCASSFVAGDADTQYFGPGTRLTVL.